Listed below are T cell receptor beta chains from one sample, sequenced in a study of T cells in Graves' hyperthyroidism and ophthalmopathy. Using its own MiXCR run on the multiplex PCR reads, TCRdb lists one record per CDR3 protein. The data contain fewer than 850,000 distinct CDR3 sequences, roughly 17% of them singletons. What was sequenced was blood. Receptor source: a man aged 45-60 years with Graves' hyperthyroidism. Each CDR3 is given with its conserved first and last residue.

cdr3_aa: CASLPGLNTDTQYF
j_call: TRBJ2-3
v_call: TRBV18

cdr3_aa: CASMSRNVNIQYF
j_call: TRBJ2-4
v_call: TRBV27

cdr3_aa: CASSLAGDLNTGELFF
j_call: TRBJ2-2
v_call: TRBV12-3/TRBV12-4

cdr3_aa: CASSVGLAGGPRPYNEQFF
j_call: TRBJ2-1
v_call: TRBV5-1

cdr3_aa: CASSYTWGPDLTGELFF
j_call: TRBJ2-2
v_call: TRBV6-2/TRBV6-3

cdr3_aa: CASSPARDGSYEQYF
j_call: TRBJ2-7
v_call: TRBV18

cdr3_aa: CASIGDGNTIYF
j_call: TRBJ1-3
v_call: TRBV2

cdr3_aa: CASSTRGSSYEQYF
j_call: TRBJ2-7
v_call: TRBV4-1

cdr3_aa: CASSEDPIPYNEQFF
j_call: TRBJ2-1
v_call: TRBV10-1

cdr3_aa: CASVRLRGYNEQFF
j_call: TRBJ2-1
v_call: TRBV2

cdr3_aa: CASMEVYSNQPQHF
j_call: TRBJ1-5
v_call: TRBV19

cdr3_aa: CASSLEGVTGELFF
j_call: TRBJ2-2
v_call: TRBV27

cdr3_aa: CASSEIGAGGQANEQFF
j_call: TRBJ2-1
v_call: TRBV2

cdr3_aa: CSASKGATPYEQYF
j_call: TRBJ2-7
v_call: TRBV20-1

cdr3_aa: CASSATGTKETQYF
j_call: TRBJ2-5
v_call: TRBV9

cdr3_aa: CASKFVRTGVEETQYF
j_call: TRBJ2-5
v_call: TRBV2

cdr3_aa: CASSSRDSDTQYF
j_call: TRBJ2-3
v_call: TRBV5-1

cdr3_aa: CASRIGGLSYNEQFF
j_call: TRBJ2-1
v_call: TRBV7-8

cdr3_aa: CASSSPVALPHEQYF
j_call: TRBJ2-7
v_call: TRBV2

cdr3_aa: CASSIRLLNTEAFF
j_call: TRBJ1-1
v_call: TRBV19

cdr3_aa: CASGPAGGTEAFF
j_call: TRBJ1-1
v_call: TRBV12-5

cdr3_aa: CASHNPPAREEDGYTF
j_call: TRBJ1-2
v_call: TRBV28

cdr3_aa: CASSQDWGGDTEAFF
j_call: TRBJ1-1
v_call: TRBV3-1

cdr3_aa: CASSLDGFSAGELFF
j_call: TRBJ2-2
v_call: TRBV5-1

cdr3_aa: CASSSGGNNEQFF
j_call: TRBJ2-1
v_call: TRBV7-9

cdr3_aa: CASNARTGTGGSIYGYTF
j_call: TRBJ1-2
v_call: TRBV19

cdr3_aa: CASSDGSYQETQYF
j_call: TRBJ2-5
v_call: TRBV2

cdr3_aa: CASSDEGAGTGELFF
j_call: TRBJ2-2
v_call: TRBV2

cdr3_aa: CASSLSRENTEAFF
j_call: TRBJ1-1
v_call: TRBV7-9

cdr3_aa: CASSKGQEQETQYF
j_call: TRBJ2-5
v_call: TRBV25-1

cdr3_aa: CASSERGRVHEQFF
j_call: TRBJ2-1
v_call: TRBV25-1

cdr3_aa: CASSTRGEGEWEQYF
j_call: TRBJ2-7
v_call: TRBV28

cdr3_aa: CASSLGTYSSYEQYF
j_call: TRBJ2-7
v_call: TRBV9

cdr3_aa: CASSNTPRAGPNNEQFF
j_call: TRBJ2-1
v_call: TRBV6-1

cdr3_aa: CASSVEDGQPIGNTQYF
j_call: TRBJ2-3
v_call: TRBV9

cdr3_aa: CAWSVFGGRETQYF
j_call: TRBJ2-5
v_call: TRBV30

cdr3_aa: CASSRGPAGGEQFF
j_call: TRBJ2-1
v_call: TRBV5-1

cdr3_aa: CASSSTVPVPGELFF
j_call: TRBJ2-2
v_call: TRBV28

cdr3_aa: CASSLVAGGGADTQYF
j_call: TRBJ2-3
v_call: TRBV27

cdr3_aa: CSVEPGQGEYEQYF
j_call: TRBJ2-7
v_call: TRBV29-1

cdr3_aa: CASSLDGPAYNEQFF
j_call: TRBJ2-1
v_call: TRBV27

cdr3_aa: CASRGGSPDSYEQYF
j_call: TRBJ2-7
v_call: TRBV28

cdr3_aa: CSVAGTGSGTGELFF
j_call: TRBJ2-2
v_call: TRBV29-1

cdr3_aa: CASSQTGGTFSGYTF
j_call: TRBJ1-2
v_call: TRBV4-2

cdr3_aa: CASSQEGLAGELFF
j_call: TRBJ2-2
v_call: TRBV4-2

cdr3_aa: CASWDRGGGANVLTF
j_call: TRBJ2-6
v_call: TRBV19

cdr3_aa: CSVGGGLETQYF
j_call: TRBJ2-5
v_call: TRBV20-1

cdr3_aa: CASSPSPGAGGPDTQYF
j_call: TRBJ2-3
v_call: TRBV27

cdr3_aa: CAWTKVMNTEAFF
j_call: TRBJ1-1
v_call: TRBV30

cdr3_aa: CASSATQGARIGGANVLTF
j_call: TRBJ2-6
v_call: TRBV5-1

cdr3_aa: CSANGLAGGDEQFF
j_call: TRBJ2-1
v_call: TRBV20-1

cdr3_aa: CASSPGTGNVNSPLHF
j_call: TRBJ1-6
v_call: TRBV18

cdr3_aa: CATQFALGTDTQYF
j_call: TRBJ2-3
v_call: TRBV19

cdr3_aa: CASSTTSGDYNEQFF
j_call: TRBJ2-1
v_call: TRBV27